One and the same sample provided the 7 T cell receptor beta chains below, sequenced in a study of cytomegalovirus exposure and HLA in healthy donors. Sequencing was performed with immunoSEQ multiplex PCR; in TCRdb, only in-frame clones are kept and a portion is missing. This repertoire shows hundreds of thousands of clones, roughly nine tenths found once; its top ten account for more than 10%. The source material was PBMCs. These receptors were taken from a man younger than 35 in good health and CMV-seropositive.

This clone was counted a single time. The chain recombines TRBV29-1 with TRBJ2-5; D is unclear. Per germline, CDR1 SQVTM and CDR2 ANQGSEA. CDR3 length: 11 residues. Trimming removed 1 base from V and 5 bases from J, with 5 bases in between. The CDR3 loop reads CSVEVGETQYF. As DNA, the CDR3 is TGCAGCGTTGAAGTCGGGGAGACCCAGTACTTC. The full variable domain, with the rest looked up from reference TRBV29-1 and TRBJ2-5, is SAVISQKPSRDICQRGTSLTIQCQVDSQVTMMFWYRQQPGQSLTLIATANQGSEATYESGFVIDKFPISRPNLTFSTLTVSNMSPEDSSIYLCSVEVGETQYFGPGTRLLVL.

The table lists this clone with a few counts. DNA for the CDR3: TGTGCCAGCACCACGACAGGGGACGCTTCGGGCGAGCAGTACTTC. It encodes CASTTTGDASGEQYF. This chain connects TRBV6-1 to TRBJ2-7, with TRBD1 matching over 8 bases. CDR3 length equals 15 residues. Trimming at V came to 7 bases and at J to 6 bases, leaving 14 bases not matched to a gene. Germline V gives CDR1 MNHNS, CDR2 SASEGT.

The V and J genes are TRBV11-2 and TRBJ2-2; TRBD2 agrees at 7 bases. J was trimmed by 6 bases and V by 4 bases; bases with no gene match: 5. Germline V gives CDR1 SGHAT, CDR2 FQNNGV. The CDR3 covers 14 residues. CDR3 amino acids: CASSSPGGSGELFF. The CDR3 DNA sequence: TGTGCCAGCAGCTCGCCGGGAGGTTCCGGGGAGCTGTTTTTT.

The rearrangement links TRBV10-1 to TRBJ2-1; no reliable D call. Trimming took 3 bases from V and 7 from J, leaving 10 bases between them. Germline V gene lookup returns CDR1 WNHNN and CDR2 SYGVQD (reference sequence). The CDR3 totals 13 residues. CDR3 in DNA: TGCGCCAGCAGTGACATTTTAGAGAATGAGCAGTTCTTC. Its protein product is CASSDILENEQFF.

The chain has TRBV5-1 and TRBJ2-5; 7 nucleotides line up with TRBD1. CDR3 length equals 14 residues. After removal of 3 bases from V and 5 bases from J, the junction contained 7 bases not matched to a gene. Germline assignment: CDR1 SGHRS and CDR2 YFSETQ. CDR3 sequence (DNA): TGCGCCAGCAGCTCTGAAGGGGGCGGGGAGACCCAGTACTTC. Its translation is CASSSEGGGETQYF.

The J gene is TRBJ2-7, the V gene TRBV11-2, with TRBD2 matching over 10 bases. Germline CDR1 reads SGHAT; CDR2 reads FQNNGV. Losses at the gene ends were 0 bases for V and 7 bases for J; bases not matched to a gene: 9. The CDR3 spans 16 residues. The CDR3 sequence: CASSLDQLAGTREQYF. The CDR3 coding sequence is TGTGCCAGCAGCTTAGATCAACTAGCGGGAACTAGGGAGCAGTACTTC.

The chain links TRBV6-5 to TRBJ2-2, with D unresolved. Germline CDR1 MNHEY, CDR2 SVGAGI. The CDR3 contains 12 residues. The V end lost 6 bases, the J end lost 7 bases, and 9 bases lay between the germline ends. CDR3 sequence reads: CASSPLSGELFF. CDR3 DNA sequence: TGTGCCAGCAGCCCCCTCAGCGGGGAGCTGTTTTTT.